This TCR beta chain comes out of a study of OX40 agonist ivuxolimab in advanced cancers. Study as a whole: Patients received intravenous ivuxolimab every 2 weeks at 0.01 to 10 mg/kg. Dose-escalation patients suffered from hepatocellular carcinoma, melanoma, renal cell or head and neck cancer. Cohort: 80% to 85% men, mean age 60, aged about 20 to 90.

The germline V gene encodes CDR1 MGHRA and CDR2 YSYEKL. This CDR3 region has 21 residues. Losses at the gene ends were 0 bases for V and 0 bases for J; bases not matched to a gene: 15. Clones were read by immunoSEQ multiplex PCR, and TCRdb kept only the in-frame ones, dropping some. Of about 70,000 clones listed, roughly 90% were seen once; the top ten hold around 2.9%. Notes on the study in general: The authors also found low normalized T-cell clonal expansion in some nonresponders.

Comments on this clone: The antigen is undetermined.

V usage is TRBV4-1 and J usage is TRBJ1-4, with 8 bases matching TRBD1. Source: CD4+ or CD8+ T cells sorted from blood, taken in a trial of the OX40 agonist ivuxolimab. This clonotype was sampled from an adult with an advanced solid tumor such as melanoma, head and neck, liver or kidney cancer. CDR3 nucleotides: TGCGCCAGCAGCCAAGATCCGGACAGGGTCAAAGGGCGTACAACTAATGAAAAACTGTTTTTT. Amino acids: CASSQDPDRVKGRTTNEKLFF.